This T cell receptor beta chain was documented in a study of CD8 T cells in Susac syndrome. Sequencing of TCR beta, carried out with a high-throughput approach, was applied to CD8+ and CD4+ T cells from the blood. While CD8+ and CD4+ T cells were isolated negatively, TEMRA cells were enriched by FACS. cDNA came from approximately 0.5 to 1 ug RNA primed by random hexamers. It was immunoSEQ multiplex PCR that amplified TCR beta CDR3 across 54 Vbeta and 13 Jbeta. TCRdb independently ran MiXCR on the immunoSEQ multiplex PCR reads; one entry per CDR3 protein. The table records 20,000 to 25,000 distinct CDR3 sequences, around 92% of them present only once. There are 13 residues in the CDR3. V was trimmed by 6 bases and J by 0 bases, leaving 8 bases between them. Germline V gene lookup returns CDR1 MNHEY and CDR2 SVGAGI. Overall study results and limits: An acknowledgment was made by the study that its TCR sequencing and HLA analysis involved relatively few individuals.

In regard to this clonotype: Its specificity is not known.

The sample consisted of CD8+ T cells from PBMCs. This clonotype originated in a human donor in good health. The chain joins TRBV6-5 to TRBJ1-1; no definite D call. This chain's CDR3 is CASRGNMNTEAFF. The CDR3 region has the DNA TGTGCCAGCAGGGGTAATATGAACACTGAAGCTTTCTTT.